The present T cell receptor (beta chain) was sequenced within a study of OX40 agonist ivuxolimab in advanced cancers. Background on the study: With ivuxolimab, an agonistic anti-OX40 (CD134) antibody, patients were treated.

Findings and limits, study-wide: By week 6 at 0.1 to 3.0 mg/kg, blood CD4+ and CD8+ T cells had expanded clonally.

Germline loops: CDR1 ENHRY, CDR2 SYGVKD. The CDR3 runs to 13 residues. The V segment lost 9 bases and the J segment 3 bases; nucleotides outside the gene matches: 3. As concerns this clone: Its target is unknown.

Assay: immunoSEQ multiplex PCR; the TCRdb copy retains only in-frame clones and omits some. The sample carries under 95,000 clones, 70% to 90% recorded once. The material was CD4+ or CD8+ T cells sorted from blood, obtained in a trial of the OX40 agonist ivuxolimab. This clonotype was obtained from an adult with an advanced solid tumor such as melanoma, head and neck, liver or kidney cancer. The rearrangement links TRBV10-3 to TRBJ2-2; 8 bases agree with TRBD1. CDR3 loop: CAIQGEYTGELFF. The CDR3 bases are TGTGCCATACAGGGGGAATACACCGGGGAGCTGTTTTTT.